This T cell receptor beta chain was obtained from a study of OX40 agonist ivuxolimab in advanced cancers. Study summary: Across the patients, intravenous ivuxolimab was delivered every 2 weeks at 0.01 to 10 mg/kg.

Note on this clone: Its target is unknown.

TCRdb keeps only in-frame clones here, not all; method: immunoSEQ multiplex PCR. The sample has about 93,000 clones, about 90% seen once; the top ten hold 0.51%. The V end was cut by 3 bases, the J end by 2 bases, with 15 bases between. This CDR3 is 16 amino acids long. The germline CDR1 and CDR2 sequences are KGHSH and LQKENI. Study conclusions and caveats: The authors did not determine the antigen specificity of the expanded peripheral T cells. Clonal expansion among partial responders at 0.1-3.0 mg/kg ranked near the lowest. The mean number of expanded clones was higher in CD8+ T cells than in CD4+.

The sequence came from an adult with an advanced solid tumor such as melanoma, head and neck, liver or kidney cancer. Sequencing used CD4+ or CD8+ T cells sorted from blood, obtained in a trial of the OX40 agonist ivuxolimab. V and J are TRBV18 and TRBJ2-3; D is perhaps TRBD1 (6 bases). CDR3 region: CASSPIRDKVTDTQYF. The CDR3 nucleotides are TGTGCCAGCTCACCGATCCGGGACAAGGTCACAGATACGCAGTATTTT.